The 15 T cell receptor beta chains reported below all come from one sample, sequenced in a study of T cells in women clearing cervical HPV infection. Assay used: immunoSEQ multiplex PCR; TCRdb lists only in-frame clones, some missing. The sample totals tens of thousands of clones. Sequencing used blood buffy coat. Every receptor here comes from a woman between 18 and 69 years old with a cervical HPV16 infection that either progressed to CIN3+ or cleared (not recorded which).

As to this clone: The read terminates 3 residues before the CDR3 end, so the remaining end is supplied by the germline J gene. This chain connects TRBV15 to TRBJ1-5, with D perhaps matching TRBD1 (5 bases). Between the trimmed V and J ends, which lost 3 bases and 4 bases, there was a span of 10 bases. Germline V CDR1 and CDR2: LNHNV, YYDKDF (reference sequence). This CDR3 is 14 amino acids long. This CDR3 reads CATSRRGTNQPQHF. CDR3 DNA (partial): TGTGCCACCAGCAGGCGCGGGACTAATCAGCCC. Full variable domain (remainder filled in from reference TRBV15 and TRBJ1-5): DAMVIQNPRYQVTQFGKPVTLSCSQTLNHNVMYWYQQKSSQAPKLLFHYYDKDFNNEADTPDNFQSRRPNTSFCFLDIRSPGLGDTAMYLCATSRRGTNQPQHFGDGTRLSIL.

A word on this clone: The CDR3 end lies 3 residues beyond the end of the read and is filled in from the germline J gene. The V call is TRBV5-1, the J call TRBJ2-5; no definite D call. This CDR3 has 14 residues. V was clipped by 4 bases and J by 5 bases, with 15 bases between them. Germline V gene lookup returns CDR1 SGHRS and CDR2 YFSETQ. The CDR3 sequence is CASSTDPQVETQYF. Partial CDR3 DNA: TGCGCCAGCAGCACCGACCCGCAGGTGGAGACC.

Worth noting for this clone: The read is 3 residues too short to cover the CDR3 end, so that end is filled in from the germline J gene. The chain carries TRBV2 and TRBJ1-1; the D is unclear. This CDR3 has 12 residues. Trimming shortened V by 6 bases and J by 4 bases, and 9 bases separated the two germline ends. Germline CDR1 reads SNHLY; CDR2 reads FYNNEI. The CDR3 sequence: CASSEGGTEAFF. The sequenced part of the CDR3 DNA is TGTGCCAGCAGCGAGGGTGGCACTGAA.

The covered CDR3 bases are TGCGCCAGCGGGCTACGGAGACGGGACTTTTTCCGGCCC. Translated: CASGLRRRDFFRP. The full CDR3 sequence reads CASGLRRRDFFRPQHF. The V gene is TRBV23-1, the J gene TRBJ1-5; D may be TRBD1 (5 bases). The read falls 3 residues short of the CDR3 end, and the missing part is taken from the germline J gene. TRBV23-1 is marked as an open reading frame, function uncertain. Trimming pared 8 bases from V and 9 bases from J, leaving 26 bases between. The CDR3 spans 16 residues.

A remark on this clone: Read data end 3 residues before the CDR3 end; the end is taken from the germline J gene. This chain connects TRBV2 to TRBJ2-2; 8 bases map to TRBD1. The CDR3 loop spans 16 amino acids. The germline CDR1 and CDR2 sequences are SNHLY and FYNNEI. The CDR3 reads CASSERWRTGLSLLFF. The sequenced part of the CDR3 DNA is TGTGCCAGCAGTGAAAGGTGGCGGACAGGGTTATCGTTG. The complete variable domain, with remaining parts taken from reference TRBV2 and TRBJ2-2, reads EPEVTQTPSHQVTQMGQEVILRCVPISNHLYFYWYRQILGQKVEFLVSFYNNEISEKSEIFDDQFSVERPDGSNFTLKIRSTKLEDSAMYFCASSERWRTGLSLLFFGEGSRLTVL.

The CDR3 here is CASSLTRLETQYF. CDR3 DNA (partial): TGTGCCAGCAGCTTAACTAGACTAGAGACC. The V and J genes are TRBV7-3 and TRBJ2-5, with D uncertain. The CDR3 end lies 3 residues beyond the end of the read and is filled in from the germline J gene. This CDR3 spans 13 amino acids. CDR1 is SGHTA, CDR2 FQGTGA, per germline. V lost 0 bases, J lost 4 bases, and 6 bases lay in between.

A remark on this clone: Read coverage stops 3 residues before the CDR3 terminus; the germline J gene supplies the remainder. The V call is TRBV19, the J call TRBJ1-4; 7 bases line up with TRBD1. V was clipped by 4 bases and J by 8 bases; unmatched bases: 7. The CDR3 sequence is 14 residues long. CDR1 is LNHDA, CDR2 SQIVND, per germline (reference sequence). The sequenced part of the CDR3 DNA is TGTGCCAGTAGTACGGCCGGGACAGAGGAAAAA. Translated, it gives CASSTAGTEEK. The entire CDR3 protein reads CASSTAGTEEKLFF.

About this clone itself: The read ends 3 residues before the CDR3 terminus; that terminus is restored from the germline J gene. This rearrangement joins TRBV7-9 to TRBJ1-1; D is unresolved. Germline values: CDR1 SEHNR, CDR2 FQNEAQ (reference sequence). The CDR3 covers 13 residues. Trimming pared 6 bases from V and 1 base from J, leaving 9 bases between. CDR3 DNA (partial): TGTGCCAGCAGTCTCGCAGGGAACACTGAA. It encodes CASSLAGNTE. The full CDR3 protein reads CASSLAGNTEAFF.

Notes on this clone: The read falls 3 residues short of the CDR3 end, and the missing part is taken from the germline J gene. This rearrangement joins TRBV7-9 to TRBJ2-3; D possibly corresponds to TRBD1 (5 bases). Germline values: CDR1 SEHNR, CDR2 FQNEAQ (reference sequence). The CDR3 covers 12 residues. Here the CDR3 reads CASSSNRQPQYF. The CDR3 bases that were read are TGTGCCAGCAGCTCCAACAGGCAGCCG.

A note on this clone: Read data end 3 residues before the CDR3 end; the end is taken from the germline J gene. The V gene is TRBV7-8, the J gene TRBJ2-3; possibly TRBD2 for D (6 bases). Per germline, CDR1 SGHVS and CDR2 FQNEAQ. The length of the CDR3 is 17 residues. The V and J ends lost 5 bases and 0 bases respectively, with 18 bases between them. This chain's CDR3 is CASSIPRTGGSTDTQYF. Incomplete CDR3 DNA: TGTGCCAGCAGCATTCCTCGGACCGGGGGAAGCACAGATACG.

Of note for this clone: The junction and the germline gene differ at one end; a read error may be behind it. Coverage ceases 3 residues before the CDR3 finishes, and the germline J gene fills in the end. Other DNA sequences within the sample encode an identical CDR3. J is TRBJ2-7 and V is TRBV18, with a tentative D call TRBD2 (6 bases). The length of the CDR3 is 14 residues. Germline V gene data show CDR1 as KGHSH and CDR2 as LQKENI. The part of the CDR3 DNA that was read is TGTGCCAGCTCCCCACGCGACGGACTATACGAG. Translated, it gives CASSPRDGLYE. The whole CDR3 sequence reads CASSPRDGLYEQYF.

About this clone itself: Read sequence stops 3 residues before the CDR3 end, and the germline J gene provides the missing end. J is TRBJ1-3 and V is TRBV7-9, with no clear D. The CDR3 has 14 amino acids. Trimming cost V 5 bases and J 5 bases, with 13 bases left between them. Germline CDR1 SEHNR, CDR2 FQNEAQ (reference sequence). CDR3 sequence reads: CASSPEAPRNTIYF. CDR3 DNA, as far as it was read: TGTGCCAGCAGCCCCGAAGCACCAAGAAACACC.

Of note for this clone: The read ends 3 residues before the CDR3 terminus; that terminus is restored from the germline J gene. V is TRBV19 and J is TRBJ2-1; D uncertain. The CDR3 length is 14 residues. The germline CDR1 and CDR2 sequences are LNHDA and SQIVND (reference sequence). The V end was cut by 5 bases, the J end by 5 bases, with 13 bases between. The CDR3 spells CASSSPFSDNEQFF. CDR3 DNA, as far as it was read: TGTGCCAGTAGTTCGCCCTTTAGTGACAATGAG.

In the case of this clone: The read gets to within 3 residues of the CDR3 end, and the germline J gene fills in the rest. The chain combines TRBV5-1 with TRBJ2-1; 10 positions agree with TRBD2. The CDR3 loop spans 20 amino acids. V was clipped by 2 bases and J by 3 bases; unmatched bases: 17. Germline assignment: CDR1 SGHRS and CDR2 YFSETQ. The CDR3 reads CASSLSPSRPSGSSYNEQFF. The covered CDR3 bases are TGCGCCAGCAGCTTATCACCAAGTCGGCCTAGCGGGAGCAGCTACAATGAG.

Comment on this clone: The DNA ends 3 residues before the CDR3 does, and the rest of the CDR3 is filled in from the germline J gene. The chain carries TRBV18 and TRBJ2-7; 11 bases agree with TRBD1. With 3 bases clipped from V and 5 bases from J, the junction kept 6 bases outside the gene matches. Germline V gives CDR1 KGHSH, CDR2 LQKENI. CDR3 length: 15 residues. CDR3 loop: CASSPRDRGLHEQYF. CDR3 DNA, as far as it was read: TGTGCCAGCTCACCCCGGGACAGGGGGTTGCACGAG.